A selection of T cell receptor beta chains follows, all from one sample in a study of blood T cell repertoires in COVID-19. Some clones are missing from TCRdb's copy, which holds only in-frame ones; the method was immunoSEQ multiplex PCR. The table shows 180,000 or so clones, with approximately 80% occurring only once. Sequencing was done on a sample of PBMCs or T cells enriched from blood (not recorded which). Receptor source: a man aged 60 to 75 who had been exposed to COVID-19. CDR3s include the opening cysteine and the closing phenylalanine or tryptophan. The D gene is left open where the match is weak. Clone size is given for some rows only: seen once, a few or many times, or a class if the clone is expanded.

j_gene	abundance	v_gene	d_gene	len	CDR3nt	CDR3aa
TRBJ2-3	.	TRBV7-2	.	14	TGTGCCAGCAGCTTCGGCAGGGGTACAGATACGCAGTATTTT	CASSFGRGTDTQYF
TRBJ2-1	.	TRBV11-3	.	13	TGTGCCAGCAGCCCCGAGAGATACAATGAGCAGTTCTTC	CASSPERYNEQFF
TRBJ2-5	.	TRBV5-8	TRBD1	16	TGTGCCAGCAGCTTGGGGACAGGGCGGACGCAAGAGACCCAGTACTTC	CASSLGTGRTQETQYF
TRBJ1-2	once	TRBV29-1	.	13	TGCAGCGTTGAGTCAGGGTCGACATATGGCTACACCTTC	CSVESGSTYGYTF
TRBJ2-7	.	TRBV27	TRBD1	16	TGTGCCAGCAGTTTATCGAGGAGGACAGGAGTCTACGAGCAGTACTTC	CASSLSRRTGVYEQYF
TRBJ1-5	.	TRBV7-9	.	13	TGTGCCAGCAGCTTCAGGGGCAATCAGCCCCAGCATTTT	CASSFRGNQPQHF
TRBJ2-7	.	TRBV9	TRBD1	11	TGTGCCAGCAGTGGTGCAGGGACAGTAAACTTC	CASSGAGTVNF
TRBJ2-2	.	TRBV27	.	15	TGTGCCAGCAGTTTGAGGCAGGGGAACACCGGGGAGCTGTTTTTT	CASSLRQGNTGELFF
TRBJ2-2	.	TRBV7-8	.	13	TGTGCCAGCAGCCGCCCGGGGGCCGGGGAGCTGTTTTTT	CASSRPGAGELFF
TRBJ2-7	few	TRBV2	.	14	TGTGCCAGCAGTGACTCTCCTTTCTCCTACGAGCAGTACTTC	CASSDSPFSYEQYF
TRBJ2-3	few	TRBV25-1	.	15	TGTGCCAGCAGCCACAATAGGGGGTCCACAGATACGCAGTATTTT	CASSHNRGSTDTQYF
TRBJ2-7	.	TRBV7-9	TRBD2	17	TGTGCCAGCAGCCCCGAACGGTTGACAGCGGGAGGCGGGGAGCAGTACTTC	CASSPERLTAGGGEQYF
TRBJ2-1	.	TRBV29-1	TRBD2	12	TGCAGCGTGCGGGGGGGCATCAATGAGCAGTTCTTC	CSVRGGINEQFF
TRBJ1-3	.	TRBV3-1/TRBV3-2	.	15	TGTGCCAGCAGCCAAGAGACAGGCTCTGGAAACACCATATATTTT	CASSQETGSGNTIYF
TRBJ2-1	.	TRBV12-3/TRBV12-4	TRBD2	13	TGTGCCAGCAACCGGGAGGGGAAGGATGAGCAGTTCTTC	CASNREGKDEQFF
TRBJ2-6	.	TRBV7-6	.	15	TGTGCCAGCAGCTTAGGAGACTCTGGGGCCAACGTCCTGACTTTC	CASSLGDSGANVLTF
TRBJ2-7	.	TRBV2	.	13	TGTGCCAGCAGTGAAGCCCTATCCTACGAGCAGTACTTC	CASSEALSYEQYF
TRBJ2-1	.	TRBV7-9	TRBD2	16	TGTACCAGCAGCGATGGAACTAGCGGGAGGCGCAATGAGCAGTTCTTC	CTSSDGTSGRRNEQFF
TRBJ2-5	.	TRBV5-1	.	13	TGCGCCAGCAGCTTGGCCCCGGGGGAGACCCAGTACTTC	CASSLAPGETQYF
TRBJ2-7	.	TRBV19	.	12	TGTGCCAGCTCCTCCGGGACTTACGAGCAGTACTTC	CASSSGTYEQYF
TRBJ1-1	few	TRBV7-2	TRBD1	16	TGTGCCAGCAGCTTCGACAGGGGGCTATCGAACACTGAAGCTTTCTTT	CASSFDRGLSNTEAFF
TRBJ2-1	.	TRBV10-3	.	13	TGTGCCATCAGTGATAACGAGTACAATGAGCAGTTCTTC	CAISDNEYNEQFF
TRBJ1-1	.	TRBV11-3	.	14	TGTGCCAGCAGCTTAGGGGGACAGAACACTGAAGCTTTCTTT	CASSLGGQNTEAFF
TRBJ2-5	.	TRBV12-3/TRBV12-4	.	13	TGTGCCAGCAGTTTAGGTAGAGAAGAGACCCAGTACTTC	CASSLGREETQYF
TRBJ1-1	.	TRBV7-2	TRBD1	12	TGTGCCAGCAGCTTAGACAGGGGGCGAGCTTTCTTT	CASSLDRGRAFF
TRBJ2-7	.	TRBV20-1	TRBD2	17	TGCAGTGCTAGTATGACTAGCGGGATAAGAAGCTCCTACGAGCAGTACTTC	CSASMTSGIRSSYEQYF
TRBJ1-5	.	TRBV6-6	.	15	TGTGCCAGCAGTCCACTTGTAGGGGGCAATCAGCCCCAGCATTTT	CASSPLVGGNQPQHF
TRBJ1-1	.	TRBV3-1/TRBV3-2	.	15	TGTGCCAGCAGCCCCCGTCAGGGGAAAGTCCCTGAAGCTTTCTTT	CASSPRQGKVPEAFF